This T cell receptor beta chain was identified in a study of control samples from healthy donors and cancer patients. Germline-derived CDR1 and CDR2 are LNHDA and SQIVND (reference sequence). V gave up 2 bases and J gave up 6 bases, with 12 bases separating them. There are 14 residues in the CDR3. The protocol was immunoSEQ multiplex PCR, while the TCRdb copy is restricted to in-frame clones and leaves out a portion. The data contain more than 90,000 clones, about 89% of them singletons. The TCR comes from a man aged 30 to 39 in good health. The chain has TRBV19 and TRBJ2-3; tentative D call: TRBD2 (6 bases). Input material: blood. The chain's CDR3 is CASSISSGRDTQYF. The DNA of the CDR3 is TGTGCCAGTAGTATATCGTCGGGGAGGGATACGCAGTATTTT. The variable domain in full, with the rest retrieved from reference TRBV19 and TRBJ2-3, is DGGITQSPKYLFRKEGQNVTLSCEQNLNHDAMYWYRQDPGQGLRLIYYSQIVNDFQKGDIAEGYSVSREKKESFPLTVTSAQKNPTAFYLCASSISSGRDTQYFGPGTRLTVL.